Each of the 25 T cell receptor beta chains below was sequenced from the same sample in a study of OX40 agonist ivuxolimab in advanced cancers. Data came from immunoSEQ multiplex PCR; TCRdb stores just in-frame clones and leaves some out. The sample has 23,000 or so clones; roughly three quarters are singletons. The source material was CD4+ or CD8+ T cells sorted from blood, sampled in a trial of the OX40 agonist ivuxolimab. The receptor set was obtained from an adult with an advanced solid tumor such as melanoma, head and neck, liver or kidney cancer.

Only a few counts were recorded for this clone. The chain combines TRBV15 with TRBJ2-6; D tentatively reads TRBD1 or TRBD2 (5 bases each). CDR3 length equals 16 residues. V gave up 6 bases and J gave up 0 bases, with 12 bases separating them. Germline V gives CDR1 LNHNV, CDR2 YYDKDF (reference sequence). The CDR3 loop reads CATRREQASGANVLTF. The CDR3 nucleotides are TGTGCCACCAGACGGGAACAGGCCTCTGGGGCCAACGTCCTGACTTTC.

V usage is TRBV28 and J usage is TRBJ1-1; 12 bases map to TRBD1. Germline CDR1 reads MDHEN; CDR2 reads SYDVKM. J lost 6 bases, V lost 6 bases, and 5 bases had no gene match. CDR3 length: 14 residues. The CDR3 nucleotides are TGTGCCAGCAGCCCGGGACAGGGGGCGGCTGAAGCTTTCTTT. Protein: CASSPGQGAAEAFF.

The rearrangement links TRBV6-1 to TRBJ2-5; 8 nucleotides match TRBD1. CDR1 and CDR2 from the germline V gene are MNHNS and SASEGT. This CDR3 has 16 amino acids. Germline trimming cut 2 bases from V and 5 bases from J; bases unmatched to any gene: 10. CDR3 amino acids: CASSEWGSGGSETQYF. In DNA form, the CDR3 reads TGTGCCAGCAGTGAATGGGGGTCAGGGGGCAGCGAGACCCAGTACTTC.

The chain employs TRBV6-6 and TRBJ2-7, with D tentatively TRBD1 (6 bases). This CDR3 region has 12 residues. Germline values: CDR1 MNHNY, CDR2 SVGAGI (reference sequence). Trimming took 8 bases from V and 2 from J, leaving 10 bases between them. The CDR3 DNA is TGTGCCAGCTCGGACAGTCCCTACGAGCAGTACTTC. Its protein is CASSDSPYEQYF.

The chain joins TRBV11-3 to TRBJ2-5; no definite D call. CDR1 is SGHNT, CDR2 YENEEA, per germline. Trimming pared 1 base from V and 5 bases from J, leaving 17 bases between. The length of the CDR3 is 16 residues. The CDR3 DNA is TGTGCCAGCAGCTTAGGGGCGGCGAGCCTAGGCGAGACCCAGTACTTC. This encodes CASSLGAASLGETQYF.

V and J are TRBV4-3 and TRBJ1-2; TRBD1 is a possible D gene (6 bases). V lost 2 bases to trimming and J lost 2 bases, with 6 bases between them. Germline values: CDR1 LGHNA, CDR2 YSLEER. There are 13 residues in the CDR3. CDR3 sequence reads: CASSQQGNYGYTF. CDR3 DNA sequence: TGCGCCAGCAGCCAACAGGGGAACTATGGCTACACCTTC.

J is TRBJ2-1 and V is TRBV2; 7 positions agree with TRBD1. This CDR3 has 15 residues. Looked up from germline, CDR1 is SNHLY and CDR2 is FYNNEI. V shed 6 bases and J 7 bases; nucleotides not matched to a gene: 12. CDR3 bases: TGTGCCAGCAGACACCGGGACAGAACTATTAATGAGCAGTTCTTC. Translated: CASRHRDRTINEQFF.

The chain joins TRBV5-4 to TRBJ2-3; 9 bases fit TRBD2. Trimming at V came to 4 bases and at J to 0 bases, leaving 9 bases not matched to a gene. The length of the CDR3 is 17 residues. CDR1 and CDR2 (germline): SGHNT, YYREEE (reference sequence). CDR3 sequence reads: CASSPGTSRSSTDTQYF. The CDR3 DNA reads TGTGCCAGCAGCCCAGGGACTAGCCGGTCGAGCACAGATACGCAGTATTTT.

The chain is built from TRBV7-6 and TRBJ1-1, with unresolved D. Deletions cut 2 bases from V and 1 base from J, with 5 bases between. The germline CDR1 and CDR2 sequences are SGHVS and FNYEAQ. The CDR3 extends over 13 amino acids. CDR3 nucleotides: TGTGCCAGCAGCTTATCATGGAACACTGAAGCTTTCTTT. Amino acid sequence: CASSLSWNTEAFF.

J is TRBJ1-1 and V is TRBV6-5, with TRBD1 matching over 8 bases. The CDR3 consists of 15 residues. Germline assignment: CDR1 MNHEY and CDR2 SVGAGI. V lost 6 bases, J lost 4 bases, and 10 bases stayed unmatched. CDR3 protein: CASRTRTGRGTEAFF. CDR3 DNA: TGTGCCAGCAGAACGAGGACAGGGAGGGGCACTGAAGCTTTCTTT.

This sequence joins TRBV30 and TRBJ2-2; possibly TRBD1 or TRBD2 for D (5 bases each). The V end was cut by 1 base, the J end by 1 base, with 10 bases between. In germline, CDR1 is GTSNPN, CDR2 SVGIG (reference sequence). The length of the CDR3 is 15 residues. CDR3: CAWSGGRLNTGELFF. CDR3 nucleotides: TGTGCCTGGAGTGGGGGACGGCTGAACACCGGGGAGCTGTTTTTT. Supplemented by reference TRBV30 and TRBJ2-2, the full variable domain reads SQTIHQWPATLVQPVGSPLSLECTVEGTSNPNLYWYRQAAGRGLQLLFYSVGIGQISSEVPQNLSASRPQDRQFILSSKKLLLSDSGFYLCAWSGGRLNTGELFFGEGSRLTVL.

The CDR3 nucleotides read TGTGCCAGCAGGCCTGGGGCGAGAAACACCATATATTTT. Amino acid sequence: CASRPGARNTIYF. V and J are TRBV6-1 and TRBJ1-3, with D maybe TRBD1 (5 bases). The CDR3 spans 13 residues. Trimming shortened V by 6 bases and J by 5 bases, and 11 bases separated the two germline ends. Germline V lookup: CDR1 MNHNS, CDR2 SASEGT.

This chain uses TRBV19 with TRBJ2-2, with a possible D match to TRBD1 (6 bases). This CDR3 spans 17 amino acids. The ends were cut back, 5 bases at V and 0 bases at J, with 16 bases in the middle. Germline V gene lookup returns CDR1 LNHDA and CDR2 SQIVND (reference sequence). CDR3 bases: TGTGCCAGTAGTCGCCCAGCAGGGACACCGAACACCGGGGAGCTGTTTTTT. This translates into CASSRPAGTPNTGELFF.

The V gene is TRBV6-6, the J gene TRBJ2-7; D remains unclear. This CDR3 comprises 11 residues. Germline V CDR1 and CDR2: MNHNY, SVGAGI (reference sequence). Trimming pared 4 bases from V and 4 bases from J, leaving 5 bases between. CDR3 bases: TGTGCCAGCAGTTCCCTGTACGAGCAGTACTTC. Translation gives CASSSLYEQYF.

The chain employs TRBV28 and TRBJ1-1; D not certain. Germline V lookup: CDR1 MDHEN, CDR2 SYDVKM. CDR3 size: 12 residues. V was clipped by 6 bases and J by 4 bases, with 9 bases between them. The CDR3 reads CASRGGITEAFF. In nucleotides, the CDR3 is TGTGCCAGCAGGGGCGGGATCACTGAAGCTTTCTTT.

The chain carries TRBV5-1 and TRBJ1-4, with a tentative D call TRBD1 (5 bases). Germline CDR1 reads SGHRS; CDR2 reads YFSETQ. The CDR3 runs to 15 residues. V shed 3 bases and J shed 6 bases, with 15 bases lying between them. The CDR3 region is CASSSPGRGDEKLFF. The CDR3 nucleotides are TGCGCCAGCAGCTCGCCGGGACGGGGGGATGAAAAACTGTTTTTT.

This chain connects TRBV28 to TRBJ1-1; 9 bases line up with TRBD1. The CDR3 runs 16 residues. V trimming: 6 bases; J trimming: 5 bases; junction bases outside the gene matches: 13. Germline-derived CDR1 and CDR2 are MDHEN and SYDVKM. Here the CDR3 DNA reads TGTGCCAGCAGATTACTCACAGGGGGCCGAAGAACTGAAGCTTTCTTT. This sequence encodes CASRLLTGGRRTEAFF.

The chain employs TRBV2 and TRBJ2-7, with TRBD1 matching 9 bases. CDR1 SNHLY and CDR2 FYNNEI come from the germline V gene. The CDR3 is 16 amino acids. Trimming cost V 7 bases and J 5 bases; bases outside gene matches: 15. Here the CDR3 DNA reads TGTGCCAGCAACCGAGGGACCGGGACAGGGAGGGACGAGCAGTACTTC. Translated, it gives CASNRGTGTGRDEQYF.

This chain joins TRBV30 and TRBJ1-4; perhaps TRBD1 as D (5 bases). Trimming removed 4 bases from V and 7 bases from J, with 13 bases in between. The germline V gene has CDR1 GTSNPN and CDR2 SVGIG (reference sequence). This CDR3 contains 13 residues. The CDR3 loop reads CAWTGVRGEKLFF. DNA for the CDR3: TGTGCCTGGACGGGGGTAAGGGGTGAAAAACTGTTTTTT.

The chain has TRBV6-6 and TRBJ1-5; D uncertain. Germline V gene lookup returns CDR1 MNHNY and CDR2 SVGAGI (reference sequence). The germline V and J ends were trimmed by 6 bases and 0 bases, with 3 bases remaining between them. The CDR3 spans 12 residues. CDR3 bases: TGTGCCAGCAGGGATAGCAATCAGCCCCAGCATTTT. Translation: CASRDSNQPQHF.

This clone was counted only a few times. The chain is built from TRBV11-3 and TRBJ1-1, with D hard to call. V gave up 2 bases and J gave up 1 base, with 5 bases separating them. This CDR3 spans 13 amino acids. Germline values: CDR1 SGHNT, CDR2 YENEEA. The CDR3 is CASSLRGNTEAFF. The DNA of the CDR3 is TGTGCCAGCAGCTTACGGGGGAACACTGAAGCTTTCTTT.

V usage is TRBV5-1 and J usage is TRBJ2-5; TRBD2 agrees at 15 bases. The V gene end was trimmed by 4 bases and the J gene end by 2 bases; junction bases not matched to a gene: 9. The germline V gene has CDR1 SGHRS and CDR2 YFSETQ. The CDR3 has 18 amino acids. The CDR3 nucleotides read TGCGCCAGCAGCCTAGGACTAGCGGGGGGGAGGAGACAAGAGACCCAGTACTTC. Its protein is CASSLGLAGGRRQETQYF.

This clone occurred a few times. The V gene is TRBV7-2, the J gene TRBJ1-5; D perhaps matches TRBD1 (5 bases). Germline CDR1 SGHTA, CDR2 FQGNSA. The CDR3 runs to 11 residues. Trimming took off 5 bases at V and 11 bases at J, with 10 bases between the two ends. CDR3 region: CASSIGATQHF. The CDR3 coding sequence is TGTGCCAGCAGCATAGGGGCGACCCAGCATTTT.

The chain uses TRBV5-1 and TRBJ1-4; D might be TRBD1 (6 bases). This CDR3 has 15 residues. V lost 3 bases to trimming and J lost 7 bases, with 16 bases between them. The germline CDR1 and CDR2 sequences are SGHRS and YFSETQ. This CDR3 reads CASSSGWGRGEKLFF. The CDR3 DNA reads TGCGCCAGCAGCTCGGGTTGGGGGCGGGGTGAAAAACTGTTTTTT.

This sequence joins TRBV29-1 and TRBJ2-2; 8 nucleotides agree with TRBD1. Per germline, CDR1 SQVTM and CDR2 ANQGSEA. The CDR3 consists of 17 residues. J lost 2 bases, V lost 6 bases, and 14 bases had no gene match. CDR3 in amino acids: CSVVTIGQGDNTGELFF. CDR3 coding DNA: TGCAGCGTGGTTACGATCGGACAGGGAGATAACACCGGGGAGCTGTTTTTT.